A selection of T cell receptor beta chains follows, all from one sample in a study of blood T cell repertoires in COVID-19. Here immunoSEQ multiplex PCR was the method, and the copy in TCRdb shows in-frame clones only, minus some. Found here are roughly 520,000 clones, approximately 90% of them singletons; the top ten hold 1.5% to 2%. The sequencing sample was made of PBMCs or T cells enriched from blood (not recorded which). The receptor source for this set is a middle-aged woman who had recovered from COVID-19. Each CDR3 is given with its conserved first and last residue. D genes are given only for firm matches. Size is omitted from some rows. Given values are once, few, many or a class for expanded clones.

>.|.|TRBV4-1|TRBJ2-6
CASSQERWGQGHSGANVLTF
TGCGCCAGCAGCCAAGAGCGGTGGGGGCAGGGGCACTCTGGGGCCAACGTCCTGACTTTC
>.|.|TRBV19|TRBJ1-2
CASVTGSYGYTF
TGTGCCAGCGTTACAGGGTCCTATGGCTACACCTTC
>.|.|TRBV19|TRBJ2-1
CASSPKIVGGIEQFF
TGTGCCAGTAGTCCAAAAATAGTCGGCGGGATTGAGCAGTTCTTC
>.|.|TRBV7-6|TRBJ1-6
CASAKENLYNSPLHF
TGTGCCAGCGCTAAGGAGAACCTTTATAATTCACCCCTCCACTTT
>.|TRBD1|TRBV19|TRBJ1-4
CASSRWTGPSTNEKLFF
TGTGCCAGTAGTAGGTGGACAGGACCCTCAACTAATGAAAAACTGTTTTTT
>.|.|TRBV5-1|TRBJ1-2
CASSSKTDRPYGYTF
TGCGCCAGCAGCTCTAAAACAGACCGCCCCTATGGCTACACCTTC
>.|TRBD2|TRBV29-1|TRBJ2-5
CSVGLAQETQYF
TGCAGCGTTGGACTAGCCCAAGAGACCCAGTACTTC
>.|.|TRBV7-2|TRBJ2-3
CASSSGGADTQYF
TGTGCCAGCAGCTCTGGAGGGGCAGATACGCAGTATTTT
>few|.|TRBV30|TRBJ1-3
CAWNSLPGLFNTIYF
TGTGCCTGGAACTCCCTACCAGGGTTGTTCAACACCATATATTTT
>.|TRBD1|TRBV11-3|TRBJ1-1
CASSPGQGDTEAFF
TGTGCCAGCAGCCCCGGACAGGGCGACACTGAAGCTTTCTTT
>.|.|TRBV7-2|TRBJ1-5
CASSSGTAQTQPQHF
TGTGCCAGCAGCTCCGGAACAGCTCAAACTCAGCCCCAGCATTTT
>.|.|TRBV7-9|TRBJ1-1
CASSSHTNTEAFF
TGTGCCAGCAGCTCCCACACGAACACTGAAGCTTTCTTT
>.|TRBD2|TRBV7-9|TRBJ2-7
CASSLVSGRSHEQYF
TGTGCCAGCAGCTTAGTTAGCGGGAGGTCCCACGAGCAGTACTTC
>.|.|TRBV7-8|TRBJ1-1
CASSSARENTEAFF
TGTGCCAGCAGCTCAGCCCGGGAAAACACTGAAGCTTTCTTT
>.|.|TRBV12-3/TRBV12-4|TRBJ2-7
CASSPSGYEQYF
TGTGCCAGCAGTCCCTCGGGGTACGAGCAGTACTTC
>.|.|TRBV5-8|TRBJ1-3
CASSRRGNTIYF
TGTGCCAGCTCACGCCGGGGGAACACCATATATTTT